The 27 T cell receptor beta chains below were found in one sample sequenced in a study of T-cell memory formation after mild COVID-19. A single record per CDR3 protein comes from TCRdb applying MiXCR to the 5' RACE reads. Among about 610,000 distinct CDR3 sequences listed, around 16% were seen once. Sequencing used PBMCs or a T cell subset sorted from them (not recorded which). The receptors derive from an adult woman who had mild COVID-19 (a few samples of this study predate the infection). Cell type and time point are not known.

The table lists this clonotype with a few counts. This chain connects TRBV20-1 to TRBJ1-1, with no clear D. Germline V gene lookup returns CDR1 DFQATT and CDR2 SNEGSKA (reference sequence). This CDR3 is 14 amino acids long. Trimming took off 0 bases at V and 4 bases at J, with 12 bases between the two ends. The CDR3: CSARDLGGGTEAFF. Written as DNA, the CDR3 is TGCAGTGCTAGAGATCTAGGTGGTGGCACTGAAGCTTTCTTT.

This clonotype was observed many times. V is TRBV10-3 and J is TRBJ2-1; TRBD2 is a possible D gene (6 bases). Germline loops: CDR1 ENHRY, CDR2 SYGVKD. This CDR3 contains 15 residues. V lost 5 bases to trimming and J lost 2 bases, with 13 bases between them. The CDR3, as DNA: TGTGCCATCAGTCCGTCGGGCGGGACCTACAATGAGCAGTTCTTC. Translating gives CAISPSGGTYNEQFF.

Many counts were recorded for this clonotype. The chain carries TRBV7-2 and TRBJ2-7; tentative D call: TRBD1 (5 bases). Germline values: CDR1 SGHTA, CDR2 FQGNSA. Trimming removed 5 bases at V and 1 base at J, with 12 bases between. The CDR3 runs 14 residues. CDR3 in amino acids: CASSLTRDSYEQYF. DNA of the CDR3: TGTGCCAGCAGCCTCACCAGGGATTCCTACGAGCAGTACTTC.

The sample holds a few counts of this clonotype. The chain carries TRBV12-3 or TRBV12-4 and TRBJ2-1, with D possibly being TRBD1 (6 bases). Trimming took 5 bases from V and 7 from J, leaving 12 bases between them. This CDR3 is 13 amino acids long. In DNA, the CDR3 is TGTGCCAGCAGTACGACAGGTTGGAATGAGCAGTTCTTC. Translation: CASSTTGWNEQFF.

In this sample, this clonotype turned up many times. The rearrangement joins TRBV4-2 to TRBJ2-7, with 8 bases aligning to TRBD1. Germline-derived CDR1 and CDR2 are LGHNA and YNFKEQ. The CDR3 is 16 amino acids. The junction had 5 bases not matched to a gene; V was cut back by 1 base and J by 0 bases. CDR3 coding DNA: TGTGCCAGCAGCCAAGTTTTCGGACAGGGCTCCTACGAGCAGTACTTC. This sequence encodes CASSQVFGQGSYEQYF.

The V gene is TRBV27, the J gene TRBJ2-1; 11 positions match TRBD2. CDR3 size: 15 residues. V trimming: 7 bases; J trimming: 5 bases; junction bases outside the gene matches: 7. Germline values: CDR1 MNHEY, CDR2 SMNVEV (reference sequence). DNA for the CDR3: TGTGCCAGCACCCTCGGGACTAGCGGTAACAATGAGCAGTTCTTC. Translation: CASTLGTSGNNEQFF.

The chain combines TRBV20-1 with TRBJ2-3; TRBD1 might be the D (6 bases). CDR1 DFQATT and CDR2 SNEGSKA come from the germline V gene (reference sequence). Trimming removed 1 base from V and 1 base from J, with 12 bases in between. This CDR3 is built from 15 residues. This chain's CDR3 is CSARAGGGGTDTQYF. Written as DNA, the CDR3 is TGCAGTGCTAGAGCTGGTGGGGGCGGCACAGATACGCAGTATTTT.

This clonotype has just a few counts. V is TRBV30 and J is TRBJ2-3; D gene uncertain. Germline values: CDR1 GTSNPN, CDR2 SVGIG (reference sequence). The CDR3 runs 14 residues. With 3 bases removed from V and 0 bases from J, the gap between germline ends came to 10 bases. CDR3 protein: CAWRGRVSTDTQYF. The CDR3 DNA reads TGTGCCTGGAGGGGCAGAGTGAGCACAGATACGCAGTATTTT. Using reference TRBV30 and TRBJ2-3 for the parts outside the CDR3, the full variable domain is SQTIHQWPATLVQPVGSPLSLECTVEGTSNPNLYWYRQAAGRGLQLLFYSVGIGQISSEVPQNLSASRPQDRQFILSSKKLLLSDSGFYLCAWRGRVSTDTQYFGPGTRLTVL.

The CDR3 nucleotides read TGTGCCAGCAGCGTCAGCGGGAGTCGCTACAATGAGCAGTTCTTC. Encoded protein: CASSVSGSRYNEQFF. V and J are TRBV7-2 and TRBJ2-1; 8 nucleotides agree with TRBD2. V gave up 5 bases and J gave up 3 bases; unmatched junction bases: 6. The CDR3 is 15 residues long. CDR1 and CDR2 (germline): SGHTA, FQGNSA.

This sequence joins TRBV11-3 and TRBJ2-2; perhaps TRBD2 as D (6 bases). The CDR3 consists of 14 residues. In germline, CDR1 is SGHNT, CDR2 YENEEA. The V end lost 6 bases, the J end lost 8 bases, and 16 bases lay between the germline ends. The CDR3 DNA follows: TGTGCCAGCAGAGACCGCGGGACCCAGGGGGAGCTGTTTTTT. It codes for CASRDRGTQGELFF. The full variable domain, in which reference TRBV11-3 and TRBJ2-2 provide the parts outside the CDR3, is EAGVVQSPRYKIIEKKQPVAFWCNPISGHNTLYWYLQNLGQGPELLIRYENEEAVDDSQLPKDRFSAERLKGVDSTLKIQPAELGDSAVYLCASRDRGTQGELFFGEGSRLTVL.

This clonotype was detected many times. The chain couples TRBV6-5 to TRBJ2-3; D tentatively fits TRBD1 or TRBD2 (5 bases each). CDR1 and CDR2 (germline): MNHEY, SVGAGI. CDR3 length: 16 amino acids. The V and J ends lost 4 bases and 1 base respectively, with 15 bases between them. This CDR3 reads CASSSPREWGTDTQYF. CDR3 DNA sequence: TGTGCCAGCAGTTCTCCCAGGGAGTGGGGCACAGATACGCAGTATTTT.

V and J are TRBV4-3 and TRBJ1-6, with 9 bases that match TRBD1. Germline V lookup: CDR1 LGHNA, CDR2 YSLEER. The CDR3 runs to 16 residues. Germline trimming cut 2 bases from V and 9 bases from J; bases unmatched to any gene: 8. In nucleotides, the CDR3 is TGCGCCAGCAGCCAATCCGGGACAGGGTCAGGTTCACCCCTCCACTTT. As protein: CASSQSGTGSGSPLHF.

V usage is TRBV18 and J usage is TRBJ1-1; 7 bases agree with TRBD1. With V trimmed by 5 bases and J by 0 bases, 9 bases remained unmatched. The CDR3 totals 16 residues. The germline gives CDR1 KGHSH, CDR2 LQKENI. The chain's CDR3 is CASSATGSGMNTEAFF. The CDR3, as DNA: TGTGCCAGCTCAGCGACAGGGAGTGGCATGAACACTGAAGCTTTCTTT.

This clonotype was detected only a few times. The chain carries TRBV7-9 and TRBJ2-7; 9 positions agree with TRBD1. V lost 11 bases to trimming and J lost 5 bases; unmatched junction nucleotides: 7. CDR3 length: 12 residues. CDR1 and CDR2 (germline): SEHNR, FQNEAQ (reference sequence). The CDR3 coding sequence is TGTGCCCTACAGGGGGCAATAGACGAGCAGTACTTC. Its protein is CALQGAIDEQYF.

This clonotype was picked up a small number of times. The junction departs from germline at one end; a sequencing error may be responsible. This chain connects TRBV20-1 to TRBJ2-7, with TRBD2 identical over 9 bases. This CDR3 is built from 14 residues. The germline gives CDR1 DFQATT, CDR2 SNEGSKA (reference sequence). CDR3 loop: CSARIPGLAYAQYF. The CDR3 DNA sequence: TGCAGTGCCAGAATCCCGGGACTAGCCTACGCGCAGTACTTC.

This clonotype was observed a few times. The CDR3 loop is CASSQDILTDTQYF. Written as DNA, the CDR3 is TGTGCCAGCAGCCAAGATATCCTCACAGATACGCAGTATTTT. The chain combines TRBV4-2 with TRBJ2-3; no definite D call. From germline, CDR1 is LGHNA and CDR2 YNFKEQ. Trimming shortened V by 0 bases and J by 2 bases, and 6 bases separated the two germline ends. The CDR3 consists of 14 residues.

V is TRBV6-2 or TRBV6-3 and J is TRBJ2-2; weak D call: TRBD2 (6 bases). The CDR3 runs 14 residues. Trimming removed 6 bases at V and 3 bases at J, with 11 bases between. The germline V gene encodes CDR1 MNHEY and CDR2 SVGEGT. CDR3 sequence: CASSRDSYTGELFF. CDR3 DNA: TGTGCCAGCAGCCGGGACTCCTACACCGGGGAGCTGTTTTTT.

This chain connects TRBV7-6 to TRBJ1-4; D gene uncertain. CDR3 length: 14 residues. The V end lost 4 bases, the J end lost 6 bases, and 12 bases lay between the germline ends. Germline CDR1 reads SGHVS; CDR2 reads FNYEAQ. The CDR3 is CASSSTLGDEKLFF. The CDR3 DNA reads TGTGCCAGCAGCTCCACCCTCGGAGATGAAAAACTGTTTTTT.

The table lists this clonotype with many counts. The chain has TRBV5-1 and TRBJ2-1; 13 bases match TRBD2. CDR1 and CDR2 from the germline V gene are SGHRS and YFSETQ. The CDR3 has 16 amino acids. After removal of 3 bases from V and 4 bases from J, the junction contained 4 bases not matched to a gene. Here the CDR3 DNA reads TGCGCCAGCAGCTCCAGACTAGCGGGGGGTTACAATGAGCAGTTCTTC. It yields the protein CASSSRLAGGYNEQFF. The complete variable domain, with remaining parts taken from reference TRBV5-1 and TRBJ2-1, reads KAGVTQTPRYLIKTRGQQVTLSCSPISGHRSVSWYQQTPGQGLQFLFEYFSETQRNKGNFPGRFSGRQFSNSRSEMNVSTLELGDSALYLCASSSRLAGGYNEQFFGPGTRLTVL.

This clonotype was recorded many times. The chain uses TRBV5-1 and TRBJ2-6; D unclear. The V gene's germline CDR1 is SGHRS and CDR2 YFSETQ. V was pared by 4 bases and J by 2 bases, with 13 bases between. This CDR3 is 16 amino acids long. The CDR3 loop reads CASSASEYTGANVLTF. The CDR3 coding sequence is TGCGCCAGCAGCGCTTCCGAGTACACTGGGGCCAACGTCCTGACTTTC.

This clonotype was seen only a few times. Here the CDR3 DNA reads TGTGCCAGCAGCACACGCCCGACAGGGAATGGCTACACCTTC. Its protein is CASSTRPTGNGYTF. The rearrangement joins TRBV7-6 to TRBJ1-2, with 7 bases lining up with TRBD1. The V gene's germline CDR1 is SGHVS and CDR2 FNYEAQ. This CDR3 has 14 residues. V was pared by 5 bases and J by 6 bases, with 9 bases of the junction left unmatched.

The chain combines TRBV4-2 with TRBJ2-1; D call uncertain. The germline V and J ends were trimmed by 0 bases and 1 base, with 13 bases remaining between them. This CDR3 has 17 amino acids. CDR1 is LGHNA and CDR2 is YNFKEQ in the germline V gene. The CDR3 DNA reads as TGTGCCAGCAGCCAAGAGAGTAGTACCTTTTCCTACAATGAGCAGTTCTTC. Translated, it gives CASSQESSTFSYNEQFF.

This clonotype has only a few counts. The rearrangement links TRBV4-2 to TRBJ2-7; no firm D call. The V gene lost 1 base and the J gene lost 2 bases, with 12 bases spanning the gap. Germline assignment: CDR1 LGHNA and CDR2 YNFKEQ. There are 15 residues in the CDR3. The CDR3 is CASSQGSPPAYEQYF. Written as DNA, the CDR3 is TGTGCCAGCAGCCAAGGGTCCCCACCGGCCTACGAGCAGTACTTC.

V is TRBV3-2 and J is TRBJ2-7. TRBV3-2 is labeled a pseudogene. The CDR3 consists of 15 residues. The chain's CDR3 is CASSQDHVKEYEQYF. The CDR3 DNA is TGTGCCAGCAGCCAAGATCATGTGAAGGAATACGAGCAGTACTTC.

The J gene is TRBJ2-4, the V gene TRBV2, with TRBD2 identical over 8 bases. J lost 4 bases, V lost 4 bases, and 6 bases had no gene match. Germline V gives CDR1 SNHLY, CDR2 FYNNEI. The CDR3 contains 15 residues. The CDR3 spells CASSVISGGKNIQYF. As DNA, the CDR3 is TGTGCCAGCAGTGTTATCTCGGGAGGGAAAAACATTCAGTACTTC.

This chain connects TRBV5-6 to TRBJ1-1, with a weak D call TRBD1 (5 bases). The CDR3 totals 15 residues. In germline, CDR1 is SGHDT, CDR2 YYEEEE. The germline V and J ends were trimmed by 9 bases and 0 bases, with 18 bases remaining between them. In nucleotides, the CDR3 is TGTGCCACCCTAAGGGGACGGGGGGTGAACACTGAAGCTTTCTTT. Protein sequence: CATLRGRGVNTEAFF.

The sample holds a few counts of this clonotype. V is TRBV4-1 and J is TRBJ2-7; 7 bases match TRBD1. The CDR3 loop spans 15 amino acids. Germline loops: CDR1 MGHRA, CDR2 YSYEKL. The junction had 6 bases not matched to a gene; V was cut back by 2 bases and J by 2 bases. Here the CDR3 reads CASSQISGGTYEQYF. As DNA, the CDR3 is TGCGCCAGCAGCCAAATATCAGGGGGAACCTACGAGCAGTACTTC.